The 15 T cell receptor beta chains below all came from one sample that was sequenced in a study of blood T cell repertoires in COVID-19. TCRdb's table, derived via immunoSEQ multiplex PCR, lists solely in-frame clones and lacks some. In the table there are about 340,000 clones, around 86% of which are singletons. The sample consisted of PBMCs or T cells enriched from blood (not recorded which). The receptor set was obtained from a woman aged 35 to 49 with acute COVID-19.

As DNA, the CDR3 is TGTGCCAGCAGCCAGAGGGTTAAAGGAAACTATGGCTACACCTTC. Encoded protein: CASSQRVKGNYGYTF. The gene calls are TRBV3-1 (or the pseudogene TRBV3-2) and TRBJ1-2; D unresolved. CDR3 length: 15 residues. Trimming removed 3 bases from V and 2 bases from J, with 13 bases in between. Germline-derived CDR1 and CDR2 are LGHDT and YNNKEL (reference sequence).

The rearrangement joins TRBV27 to TRBJ2-5; 12 bases align to TRBD2. The CDR3 covers 16 residues. The trim removed 5 bases at V and 2 bases at J, leaving 6 bases unmatched. The germline gives CDR1 MNHEY, CDR2 SMNVEV (reference sequence). The CDR3 nucleotides read TGTGCCAGCAGTCTCAGGACTAGCGGGACGCAAGAGACCCAGTACTTC. Translation: CASSLRTSGTQETQYF.

The chain carries TRBV4-3 and TRBJ2-1, with a tentative D call TRBD1 (6 bases). V was clipped by 0 bases and J by 4 bases, with 13 bases between them. The germline gives CDR1 LGHNA, CDR2 YSLEER. The CDR3 consists of 16 residues. CDR3 amino acids: CASSQDQGRSYNEQFF. The CDR3 nucleotides are TGCGCCAGCAGCCAAGATCAGGGGAGATCTTACAATGAGCAGTTCTTC.

The CDR3 loop is CASSVVDGVVGNTIYF. CDR3 in DNA: TGTGCCAGCAGCGTAGTCGACGGGGTGGTTGGAAACACCATATATTTT. The chain joins TRBV9 to TRBJ1-3; unclear D gene. The CDR3 contains 16 residues. The ends were cut back, 0 bases at V and 3 bases at J, with 13 bases in the middle. The germline V gene has CDR1 SGDLS and CDR2 YYNGEE.

CDR3 nucleotide sequence: TGTGCCAGTAGTATACGCGAATGGGGGACAGGGGTGAACACTGAAGCTTTCTTT. Translating gives CASSIREWGTGVNTEAFF. This rearrangement joins TRBV19 to TRBJ1-1; the match to TRBD1 covers 10 bases. This CDR3 spans 18 amino acids. V lost 2 bases and J lost 0; bases outside the gene matches: 9. The germline CDR1 and CDR2 sequences are LNHDA and SQIVND (reference sequence).

The V gene is TRBV10-3, the J gene TRBJ2-7; TRBD1 agrees at 8 bases. This CDR3 spans 15 amino acids. J was trimmed by 3 bases and V by 3 bases; bases with no gene match: 7. Germline V gene sequence: CDR1 ENHRY, CDR2 SYGVKD. DNA of the CDR3: TGTGCCATCAGTGATCCTGGACAGGGAGTCTACGAGCAGTACTTC. Translation gives CAISDPGQGVYEQYF.

This rearrangement joins TRBV7-9 to TRBJ1-4; unclear D gene. V lost 2 bases to trimming and J lost 4 bases, with 8 bases between them. Per the germline V gene, CDR1 is SEHNR and CDR2 is FQNEAQ (reference sequence). The CDR3 is made up of 14 amino acids. CDR3 in amino acids: CASSLRGYNEKLFF. CDR3 DNA: TGTGCCAGCAGCTTAAGAGGCTATAATGAAAAACTGTTTTTT.

The chain joins TRBV6-5 to TRBJ2-3; tentative D call: TRBD2 (5 bases). The CDR3 length is 13 residues. Germline CDR1 is MNHEY and CDR2 is SVGAGI. Trimming removed 5 bases from V and 9 bases from J, with 15 bases in between. In nucleotides, the CDR3 is TGTGCCAGCAGTATGTCTACGGGAAGGACGCAGTATTTT. This translates into CASSMSTGRTQYF.

This chain joins TRBV7-2 and TRBJ2-2, with 12 bases identical to TRBD2. The CDR3 sequence is 16 residues long. CDR1 and CDR2 (germline): SGHTA, FQGNSA. Trimming removed 5 bases from V and 2 bases from J; junction bases left unmatched: 3. The CDR3 DNA reads as TGTGCCAGCAGCGTGGGACTAGCGGGTAACACCGGGGAGCTGTTTTTT. Residues: CASSVGLAGNTGELFF. Drawing the rest from reference TRBV7-2 and TRBJ2-2, the complete variable domain is GAGVSQSPSNKVTEKGKDVELRCDPISGHTALYWYRQSLGQGLEFLIYFQGNSAPDKSGLPSDRFSAERTGGSVSTLTIQRTQQEDSAVYLCASSVGLAGNTGELFFGEGSRLTVL.

The V call is TRBV9, the J call TRBJ2-5; no definite D call. The germline V gene encodes CDR1 SGDLS and CDR2 YYNGEE. There are 13 residues in the CDR3. Trimming took off 4 bases at V and 0 bases at J, with 7 bases between the two ends. The CDR3 nucleotides are TGTGCCAGCAGCACAAGAAACCAAGAGACCCAGTACTTC. Translation: CASSTRNQETQYF.

The genes are TRBV28 and TRBJ1-2; D is possibly TRBD1 (5 bases). In germline, CDR1 is MDHEN, CDR2 SYDVKM. The CDR3 has 13 amino acids. Trimming removed 9 bases from V and 5 bases from J, with 16 bases in between. CDR3 sequence: CASTDISLYGYTF. CDR3 in DNA: TGTGCCAGTACGGACATTTCTCTTTATGGCTACACCTTC.

The chain has TRBV7-2 and TRBJ1-2, with 7 bases fitting TRBD1. In germline, CDR1 is SGHTA, CDR2 FQGNSA. This CDR3 region has 17 residues. The V segment lost 1 base and the J segment 4 bases; nucleotides outside the gene matches: 12. CDR3 sequence reads: CASSLEETGTTTYGYTF. The CDR3 bases are TGTGCCAGCAGCTTAGAAGAGACAGGGACAACTACCTATGGCTACACCTTC.

This chain uses TRBV7-2 with TRBJ2-2; D remains ambiguous. The germline gives CDR1 SGHTA, CDR2 FQGNSA. The CDR3 extends over 12 amino acids. Trimming stripped 5 bases from V and 8 bases from J, with 9 bases between. CDR3 residues: CASSLLFGELFF. For the CDR3, the DNA is TGTGCCAGCAGCCTCCTCTTTGGGGAGCTGTTTTTT.

The chain has TRBV24-1 and TRBJ2-1, with 9 bases aligning to TRBD2. This CDR3 comprises 16 residues. V lost 9 bases to trimming and J lost 3 bases; unmatched junction nucleotides: 11. Germline V gene lookup returns CDR1 KGHDR and CDR2 SFDVKD. The CDR3 sequence is CATGTSPFCIYNEQFF. The CDR3 coding sequence is TGTGCCACCGGGACTAGCCCCTTTTGTATCTACAATGAGCAGTTCTTC.

The J gene is TRBJ1-5, the V gene TRBV6-1, with TRBD1 matching over 7 bases. V lost 3 bases to trimming and J lost 9 bases; unmatched junction nucleotides: 8. Germline CDR1 reads MNHNS; CDR2 reads SASEGT. The CDR3 length is 14 residues. CDR3 sequence: CASSDRTGLGPQHF. CDR3 nucleotide sequence: TGTGCCAGCAGTGACCGGACAGGCTTAGGGCCCCAGCATTTT.